This note documents a single T cell receptor (beta chain) sequence. What it recognizes is unknown. Built from TCR beta cDNA, the libraries had unique molecular identifiers in them. TCRdb ran MiXCR on the PCR reads and lists one entry per CDR3 protein. The repertoire holds approximately 730,000 distinct CDR3 sequences, 25% to 30% seen once, with around 0.56% in the top ten. Deletions cut 9 bases from V and 2 bases from J, with 15 bases between. CDR3 size: 14 residues. Germline values: CDR1 SGHTA, CDR2 FQGNSA. The sample belongs to a study of post-analysis software for immune sequencing data. Study-level results: Controls had lower frequencies than patients of about five TRBV segments, which included TRBV5-6, TRBV5-1 and TRBV20-1.

The chain employs TRBV7-2 and TRBJ2-3, with D possibly TRBD2 on 5 matching bases. This TCR derives from a girl aged 10-17 years with multiple sclerosis. The sequenced sample was blood. In nucleotides, the CDR3 is TGTGCCAGTAGGGTGGCGGGCGTCACAGATACGCAGTATTTT. Translated: CASRVAGVTDTQYF.